The present entry profiles one T cell receptor beta chain with its context. The data stem from a study of blood T cell repertoires in COVID-19. Across the study: COVID-19 samples, acute and convalescent, were from the United States, Italy and Spain. Sample material is recorded as cDNA or gDNA derived from T cells, B-cell-depleted T cells, or PBMCs.

V shed 3 bases and J 3 bases; nucleotides not matched to a gene: 5. The CDR3 is made up of 16 amino acids. Per germline, CDR1 SGHTA and CDR2 FQGNSA. As handled by the study authors: Estimation of nucleated cell counts was performed using reference gene primer amplification. Sequenced by immunoSEQ multiplex PCR; TCRdb stores in-frame clones only, minus some. V, J and clone size are those of that table, while D and trimming were read from the DNA. The data show some 350,000 clones, approximately 89% seen once. The receptor comes from a woman between 18 and 29 years old who had recovered from COVID-19. What was sequenced was peripheral blood. The V and J genes are TRBV7-2 and TRBJ2-3, with 11 bases that match TRBD1. CDR3 in amino acids: CASSFSGTGGTDTQYF. CDR3 in DNA: TGTGCCAGCAGCTTTTCCGGGACAGGGGGAACAGATACGCAGTATTTT.